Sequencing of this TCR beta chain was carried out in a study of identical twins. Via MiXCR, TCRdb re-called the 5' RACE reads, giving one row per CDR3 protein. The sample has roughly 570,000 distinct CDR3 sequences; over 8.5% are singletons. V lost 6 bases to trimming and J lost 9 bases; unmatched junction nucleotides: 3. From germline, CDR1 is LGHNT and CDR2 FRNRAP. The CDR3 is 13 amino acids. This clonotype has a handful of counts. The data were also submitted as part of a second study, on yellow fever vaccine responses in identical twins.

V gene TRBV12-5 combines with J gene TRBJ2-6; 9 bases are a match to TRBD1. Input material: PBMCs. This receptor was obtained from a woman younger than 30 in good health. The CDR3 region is CASGQGQGNVLTF. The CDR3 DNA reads TGTGCTAGTGGCCAGGGACAGGGCAACGTCCTGACTTTC.